The 18 T cell receptor beta chains given below trace back to one sample, sequenced in a study of CD8+ T cells in alopecia areata. Sequencing relied on a cDNA template that was reverse transcribed from extracted RNA. TCRdb's copy holds only in-frame clones and misses some; the assay was immunoSEQ multiplex PCR. Of about 150,000 clones listed, around half are singletons. The input for sequencing was CD8+ T cells sorted from blood, taken at week 0. Receptors were obtained from a human donor with alopecia areata.

This clone was detected a few times. This specimen includes other DNA sequences encoding the same CDR3. The chain has TRBV29-1 and TRBJ1-2; TRBD1 agrees at 7 bases. In germline, CDR1 is SQVTM, CDR2 ANQGSEA. The CDR3 consists of 12 residues. With V trimmed by 4 bases and J by 3 bases, 2 bases remained unmatched. The DNA of the CDR3 is TGCAGCGTTGGAGGGGGCGACTATGGCTACACCTTC. Encoded protein: CSVGGGDYGYTF.

This chain joins TRBV14 and TRBJ1-6; D remains ambiguous. Germline CDR1 and CDR2: SGHDN and FVKESK. The CDR3 totals 16 residues. V lost 1 base and J 7 bases, leaving 14 bases between the germline ends. CDR3 sequence (DNA): TGTGCCAGCAGCCAAGTCGCAAGCAGAGGAAATTCACCCCTCCACTTT. Protein product: CASSQVASRGNSPLHF.

This clone occurred once. The rearrangement uses TRBV5-6 and TRBJ1-6, with 11 bases identical to TRBD1. CDR1 is SGHDT, CDR2 YYEEEE, per germline. V lost 4 bases to trimming and J lost 9 bases; unmatched junction nucleotides: 6. The CDR3 has 15 amino acids. CDR3 nucleotide sequence: TGTGCCAGCAGCCCCGGACAGGGGGCACGTTCACCCCTCCACTTT. Residues: CASSPGQGARSPLHF.

Concerning this clone: Its ends do not fully match the called genes, so a read error is possible. This chain joins TRBV9 and TRBJ2-4; 7 positions match TRBD1. CDR1 is SGDLS, CDR2 YYNGEE, per germline. The CDR3 is made up of 14 amino acids. CDR3 DNA: TGTGCCAGCTCCCGTGGGAAAGGGGGCGCGGACCCTCACTTC. Translation: CASSRGKGGADPHF. Variable domain in full (rest from reference TRBV9 and TRBJ2-4): DSGVTQTPKHLITATGQRVTLRCSPRSGDLSVYWYQQSLDQGLQFLIQYYNGEERAKGNILERFSAQQFPDLHSELNLSSLELGDSALYFCASSRGKGGADPHFGAGTRLSVL.

The V gene is TRBV29-1, the J gene TRBJ2-5; D gene uncertain. The V end lost 4 bases, the J end lost 5 bases, and 5 bases lay between the germline ends. The V gene's germline CDR1 is SQVTM and CDR2 ANQGSEA. The CDR3 has 10 amino acids. CDR3 DNA sequence: TGCAGCGTTGCGGATGAGACCCAGTACTTC. Encoded protein: CSVADETQYF.

This clone appeared a few times. Other nucleotide sequences in the sample specify the same CDR3. J is TRBJ2-7 and V is TRBV30; 8 bases line up with TRBD1. CDR3 length: 13 amino acids. Germline-derived CDR1 and CDR2 are GTSNPN and SVGIG (reference sequence). Losses at the gene ends were 1 base for V and 3 bases for J; bases not matched to a gene: 2. CDR3 protein: CAWSGGQGYEQYF. The CDR3 DNA is TGTGCCTGGAGTGGCGGACAGGGCTACGAGCAGTACTTC.

The rearrangement uses TRBV6-5 and TRBJ1-2; TRBD1 might be the D (5 bases). Trimming stripped 2 bases from V and 4 bases from J, with 14 bases between. The germline CDR1 and CDR2 sequences are MNHEY and SVGAGI. The length of the CDR3 is 15 residues. CDR3 loop: CASSYAEGIRYGYTF. DNA of the CDR3: TGTGCCAGCAGTTACGCAGAGGGGATTCGCTATGGCTACACCTTC.

This clone has just a few counts. The gene calls are TRBV5-6 and TRBJ2-7; D gene uncertain. V lost 0 bases and J lost 7, with 8 bases in between. The CDR3 covers 12 residues. Germline CDR1 is SGHDT and CDR2 is YYEEEE. CDR3 in DNA: TGTGCCAGCAGCTTGGACTCCAGTGAGCAGTACTTC. Translated, it gives CASSLDSSEQYF.

J is TRBJ2-7 and V is TRBV4-3; TRBD2 aligns across 11 bases. CDR1 LGHNA and CDR2 YSLEER come from the germline V gene. This CDR3 has 15 amino acids. J gave up 2 bases and V 1 base, and 1 base lay outside the gene matches. CDR3 region: CASSQASGGTYEQYF. The DNA for the CDR3 is TGCGCCAGCAGCCAAGCTAGCGGGGGGACCTACGAGCAGTACTTC.

This rearrangement joins TRBV7-3 to TRBJ2-7, with D unresolved. Trimming left V 2 bases short and J 5 bases short, with 10 bases between. In germline, CDR1 is SGHTA, CDR2 FQGTGA. The CDR3 runs to 13 residues. CDR3 in DNA: TGTGCCAGCAGCTTATCCCTAGTTGACGAGCAGTACTTC. Amino acid sequence: CASSLSLVDEQYF.

The chain joins TRBV18 to TRBJ1-2; the D is unclear. CDR3 length: 15 amino acids. Germline values: CDR1 KGHSH, CDR2 LQKENI. V lost 3 bases and J 2 bases, leaving 13 bases between the germline ends. CDR3 region: CASSPPDRQNYGYTF. The CDR3 DNA follows: TGTGCCAGCTCACCCCCGGACCGCCAAAACTATGGCTACACCTTC.

The chain is built from TRBV29-1 and TRBJ2-3, with 10 bases lining up with TRBD2. The CDR3 runs 16 residues. Germline V lookup: CDR1 SQVTM, CDR2 ANQGSEA. Trimming at V came to 7 bases and at J to 3 bases, leaving 13 bases not matched to a gene. The CDR3 region is CSAPSHSGGPTDTQYF. The CDR3 DNA reads as TGCAGCGCCCCAAGCCATAGCGGGGGGCCAACAGATACGCAGTATTTT.

This clone has a count of ten or more. The rearrangement uses TRBV5-6 and TRBJ2-7, with D perhaps matching TRBD1 (6 bases). Germline CDR1 and CDR2: SGHDT and YYEEEE. The CDR3 has 17 residues. Trimming took 4 bases from V and 0 from J, leaving 20 bases between them. CDR3 sequence: CASSAFPRDTRSYEQYF. DNA of the CDR3: TGTGCCAGCAGCGCCTTCCCACGGGACACCCGCTCCTACGAGCAGTACTTC.

On this clone itself: This same CDR3 is encoded by further DNA sequences in the sample. This chain joins TRBV13 and TRBJ2-7, with D uncertain. Deletions cut 1 base from V and 6 bases from J, with 4 bases between. Germline CDR1 and CDR2: PRHDT and FYEKMQ (reference sequence). The CDR3 runs to 11 residues. The CDR3 bases are TGTGCCAGCAGCTTAGAGCGCGAGCAGTACTTC. Translating it yields CASSLEREQYF.

J is TRBJ1-5 and V is TRBV28, with D maybe TRBD1 (5 bases). The CDR3 runs 13 residues. V lost 10 bases to trimming and J lost 2 bases, with 12 bases between them. Germline V gene sequence: CDR1 MDHEN, CDR2 SYDVKM. CDR3 region: CAISGGGNQPQHF. CDR3 sequence (DNA): TGTGCCATAAGCGGGGGGGGCAATCAGCCCCAGCATTTT.

A remark on this clone: Other DNA sequences from this sample encode an identical CDR3 as well. The CDR3 spells CASSQDRGTEAFF. As DNA, the CDR3 is TGCGCCAGCAGCCAAGACAGGGGCACTGAAGCTTTCTTT. The chain couples TRBV4-3 to TRBJ1-1, with D maybe TRBD1 (6 bases). V gave up 0 bases and J gave up 4 bases, with 6 bases separating them. Germline V gives CDR1 LGHNA, CDR2 YSLEER. CDR3 length equals 13 residues.

With respect to this clone: Other DNA sequences in the sample encode the same CDR3. The V gene is TRBV29-1, the J gene TRBJ1-2; tentative D call: TRBD1 (5 bases). V was trimmed by 1 base and J by 3 bases, leaving 9 bases between them. This CDR3 has 13 residues. Germline V gene lookup returns CDR1 SQVTM and CDR2 ANQGSEA. This CDR3 is CSVEGGTDYGYTF. The CDR3 DNA follows: TGCAGCGTTGAAGGGGGGACTGACTATGGCTACACCTTC.

A few counts support this clone. The CDR3, as DNA: TGTGCCAGCAGCTTGGGAGGCGGGTTCAGCAATCAGCCCCAGCATTTT. It encodes CASSLGGGFSNQPQHF. The J gene is TRBJ1-5, the V gene TRBV5-6, with D hard to call. V dropped 0 bases and J dropped 1 base, with 11 bases sitting between them. Germline CDR1 is SGHDT and CDR2 is YYEEEE. The CDR3 runs to 16 residues.